This T cell receptor beta chain was profiled in a study of blood T cell repertoires in COVID-19. In the study overall: The United States, Italy and Spain were the sources of the acute and convalescent COVID-19 samples. Nucleic acid was either cDNA or gDNA, and it came from T cells, B-cell-depleted T cells, or PBMCs.

Authors' methods: By means of reference gene primer amplification, nucleated cell counts were estimated. The table came from immunoSEQ multiplex PCR; TCRdb's copy has only in-frame clones and leaves some out. V, J and clone size reflect that table, while D and trimming were determined from the DNA. Of 140,000 or so clones listed, 80% to 85% are singletons. Trimming stripped 5 bases from V and 3 bases from J, with 10 bases between. The CDR3 has 13 amino acids. V and J are TRBV12-3 or TRBV12-4 and TRBJ1-1; D remains unclear. The TCR originated in a human donor in a cohort sampled during active COVID-19. Source material: peripheral blood. The CDR3 reads CASSRHGDTEAFF. CDR3 DNA sequence: TGTGCCAGCAGTCGACACGGGGACACTGAAGCTTTCTTT.